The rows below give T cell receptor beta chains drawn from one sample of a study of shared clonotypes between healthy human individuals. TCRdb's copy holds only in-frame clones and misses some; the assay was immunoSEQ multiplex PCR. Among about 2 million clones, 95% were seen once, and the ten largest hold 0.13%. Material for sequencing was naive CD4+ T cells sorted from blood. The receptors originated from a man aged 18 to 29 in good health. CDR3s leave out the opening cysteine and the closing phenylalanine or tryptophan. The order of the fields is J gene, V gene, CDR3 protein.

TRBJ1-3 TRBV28 ASSSHNPGNTIY
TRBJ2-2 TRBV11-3 ASSPGLNTGELF
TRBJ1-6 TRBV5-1 ASRVYTGESSPLH
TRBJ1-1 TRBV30 AWSGGGNTEAF
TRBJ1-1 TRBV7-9 ASNTQGGNTEAF
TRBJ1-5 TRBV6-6 ASSPRYSNQPQH
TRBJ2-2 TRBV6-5 ASRHRQGATGELF
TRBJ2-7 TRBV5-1 ASSFESREQY
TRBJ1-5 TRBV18 ASSPPSGGDQPQH
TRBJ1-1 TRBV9 ASSVGQGAATEAF
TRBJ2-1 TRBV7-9 ASSLVSNEQF
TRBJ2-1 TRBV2 ASRGATAEQF
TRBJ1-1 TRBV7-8 ASSSKGQAEKAF
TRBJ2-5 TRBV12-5 ASGLAPKTGQAETQY
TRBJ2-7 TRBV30 AWSVGRKQY
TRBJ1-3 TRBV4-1 ASSQEGIAGNTIY
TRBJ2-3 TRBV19 ASSSAGGTDTQY
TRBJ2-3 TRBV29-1 SVEDPQGTTQY
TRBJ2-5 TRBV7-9 ASSLGVAERGKETQY
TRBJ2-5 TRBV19 ASSIGPSGQETQY
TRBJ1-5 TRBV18 ASSPRRGKDQPQH
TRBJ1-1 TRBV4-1 ASSQDMGRSTEAF
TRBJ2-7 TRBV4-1 ASSQDPGGLTYEQY
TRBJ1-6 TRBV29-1 SVGETLDSPLH
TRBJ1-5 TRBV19 ASSIRDTFH
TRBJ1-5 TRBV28 ASSSFKTGLQPQH
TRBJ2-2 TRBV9 ASSVGGSDNTGELF
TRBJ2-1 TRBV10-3 AISERDRDNEQF
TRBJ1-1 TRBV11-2 ASSFPGMNTEAF
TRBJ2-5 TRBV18 ASSRLGQGEETQY